This is a list of T cell receptor beta chains from one sample in a study of blood T cells in healthy people across ages. TCRdb processed the 5' RACE reads anew with MiXCR; each CDR3 protein has one entry. The sample records around 1.5 million distinct CDR3 sequences, 40% to 50% being singletons. Source material: blood. The receptors come from a woman between 18 and 29 years old in good health. CDR3s include the opening cysteine and the closing phenylalanine or tryptophan. The D gene is left open where the match is weak. Clone size is shown for a subset of rows, as once, few, many or a class of expanded clone.

. many TRBJ1-1 TRBV12-3/TRBV12-4 CATGRGTEAFF TGTGCCACTGGAAGGGGGACTGAAGCTTTCTTT
. . TRBJ1-2 TRBV5-1 CASSLVGPGGDGYTF TGCGCCAGCAGCTTGGTTGGACCCGGGGGAGATGGCTACACCTTC
. few TRBJ2-7 TRBV20-1 CSASNRSYEQYF TGCAGTGCTAGCAACAGGTCCTACGAGCAGTACTTC
. . TRBJ2-1 TRBV2 CASSGGWVYNEQFF TGTGCCAGCAGTGGAGGTTGGGTCTACAATGAGCAGTTCTTC
. . TRBJ1-2 TRBV3-1 CSSSTRRNTLGYTF TGTTCCAGCAGCACCCGACGGAATACTTTGGGCTACACCTTC
TRBD1 . TRBJ2-1 TRBV15 CATSRDIQGDRANEQFF TGTGCCACCAGCAGAGATATCCAGGGAGACAGGGCCAATGAGCAGTTCTTC
. few TRBJ2-3 TRBV5-6 CAGGPGGPSGTDTQYF TGTGCCGGCGGGCCCGGGGGCCCTAGTGGCACAGATACGCAGTATTTT
. . TRBJ2-2 TRBV3-1 CASSQDRSGRNTGELFF TGTGCCAGCAGCCAAGATCGGTCGGGAAGGAACACCGGGGAGCTGTTTTTT
. many TRBJ2-7 TRBV12-3/TRBV12-4 CASSFSVGSAYEQYF TGTGCCAGCAGTTTCAGCGTCGGGTCCGCCTACGAGCAGTACTTC
. . TRBJ1-1 TRBV18 CASSPLILSGDTEAFF TGTGCCAGCTCACCATTAATCTTATCGGGGGACACTGAAGCTTTCTTT
. few TRBJ1-4 TRBV7-9 CATVFGDANEKLFF TGTGCCACGGTTTTCGGGGACGCTAATGAAAAACTGTTTTTT
. . TRBJ2-7 TRBV12-3/TRBV12-4 CASSHRTGTPGEQYF TGTGCCAGCAGCCATAGAACAGGGACCCCCGGCGAGCAGTACTTC
TRBD1 . TRBJ2-3 TRBV4-1 CASSRQDRGSTETQYF TGCGCCAGCAGCCGACAGGACAGGGGAAGCACAGAAACGCAGTATTTT
. few TRBJ2-6 TRBV5-1 CASTPSGANVLTF TGCGCCAGCACCCCCTCTGGGGCCAACGTCCTGACTTTC
. few TRBJ2-7 TRBV6-6 CASGQKTTGAPIGEQYF TGTGCCAGCGGACAAAAAACCACAGGCGCCCCGATAGGTGAGCAGTACTTC
. . TRBJ1-2 TRBV9 CASSVGDSFYGYTF TGTGCCAGCAGCGTAGGGGACTCTTTCTATGGCTACACCTTC
. . TRBJ2-7 TRBV5-5 CASSLVPSLLGLYEQYF TGTGCCAGCAGCTTGGTTCCTTCCCTCCTAGGACTCTACGAGCAGTACTTC
. once TRBJ2-2 TRBV20-1 CSAVGLPRQPGELFF TGCAGTGCCGTGGGACTTCCCCGTCAGCCCGGGGAGCTGTTTTTT
TRBD1 . TRBJ2-5 TRBV5-1 CASSPRQGEETQYF TGCGCCAGCAGCCCTCGACAGGGTGAGGAGACCCAGTACTTC
TRBD1 once TRBJ2-7 TRBV9 CASSAGQTYNEQYF TGTGCCAGCAGCGCGGGACAGACCTACAATGAGCAGTACTTC
TRBD2 . TRBJ2-5 TRBV9 CASSAGGLVGETQYF TGTGCCAGCAGCGCCGGGGGACTAGTAGGCGAGACCCAGTACTTC
. few TRBJ1-2 TRBV21-1 CASSWDRGRFLNYGYTF TGTGCCAGCAGCTGGGACAGGGGGCGCTTTCTTAACTATGGCTACACCTTC
. . TRBJ1-1 TRBV10-3 CAIKRGQDTEAFF TGTGCCATCAAGAGGGGACAAGACACTGAAGCTTTCTTT
. . TRBJ2-5 TRBV20-1 CGASQIGIQETQYF TGCGGTGCTAGCCAGATCGGGATCCAAGAGACCCAGTACTTC
TRBD2 . TRBJ2-7 TRBV3-1 CASSQDLGLAGGKQYF TGTGCCAGCAGCCAAGATCTTGGACTAGCGGGAGGGAAGCAGTACTTC
TRBD2 once TRBJ2-2 TRBV6-1 CAAHLAGAGTGELFF TGTGCCGCCCACTTAGCGGGGGCAGGTACCGGGGAGCTGTTTTTT
. . TRBJ1-1 TRBV24-1 CATRGEYTEAFF TGTGCCACCAGGGGGGAGTACACTGAAGCTTTCTTT
. many TRBJ2-3 TRBV7-2 CASSWRDWVWDTQYF TGTGCCAGCAGCTGGAGAGACTGGGTATGGGATACGCAGTATTTT
. once TRBJ1-1 TRBV7-9 CASTRIVTEAFF TGTGCCAGCACACGGATTGTCACTGAAGCTTTCTTT
. . TRBJ2-1 TRBV21-1 CASSIGTSGNLSYNEQFF TGTGCCAGCAGCATCGGTACTAGCGGGAACCTATCCTACAATGAGCAGTTCTTC
. few TRBJ1-1 TRBV12-3/TRBV12-4 CASTTTANTEAFF TGTGCCAGCACCACGACAGCGAACACTGAAGCTTTCTTT
TRBD2 . TRBJ2-1 TRBV7-2 CASSGLAARGAYNEQFF TGCGCCAGCTCGGGACTAGCGGCCCGAGGGGCGTACAATGAGCAGTTCTTC
. many TRBJ2-5 TRBV29-1 CSGTGLEQETQYF TGCAGCGGCACAGGTTTGGAGCAAGAGACCCAGTACTTC
. few TRBJ2-5 TRBV15 CATSRALDGETQYF TGTGCCACCAGCAGAGCTCTAGACGGAGAGACCCAGTACTTC
TRBD1 . TRBJ2-2 TRBV29-1 CSVVGDRGPTGELFF TGCAGCGTTGTGGGGGACAGGGGGCCTACCGGGGAGCTGTTTTTT
. . TRBJ2-5 TRBV3-1 CASSQVAEVQETQYF TGTGCCAGCAGCCAAGTAGCGGAGGTTCAAGAGACCCAGTACTTC
. few TRBJ2-5 TRBV4-1 CASSVTVGETQYF TGCGCCAGCAGCGTTACAGTGGGAGAGACCCAGTACTTC
TRBD2 . TRBJ2-1 TRBV5-1 CASSTGTSRYNEQFF TGCGCCAGCAGCACCGGGACTAGCCGATACAATGAGCAGTTCTTC
TRBD2 . TRBJ2-3 TRBV20-1 CSVPLRTRRDTQYF TGCAGTGTCCCGCTCCGGACTAGAAGGGATACGCAGTATTTT
. many TRBJ1-1 TRBV4-1 CASSQDPRTEAFF TGCGCCAGCAGCCAAGATCCCCGCACTGAAGCTTTCTTT
. . TRBJ2-7 TRBV4-1 CASSQTRTGPAEQYF TGCGCCAGCAGCCAAACGAGGACCGGTCCCGCCGAGCAGTACTTC
TRBD1 once TRBJ2-3 TRBV19 CASSSHTGTGQTPTDTQYF TGTGCCAGTAGTAGCCACACCGGGACAGGGCAGACGCCCACAGATACGCAGTATTTT
. . TRBJ1-6 TRBV20-1 CSARGTAGIHSPLHF TGCAGTGCTAGAGGGACTGCAGGGATCCATTCACCCCTCCACTTT
. many TRBJ2-3 TRBV12-3/TRBV12-4 CASSGVGGTDTQYF TGTGCCAGCAGTGGGGTGGGGGGCACAGATACGCAGTATTTT
. . TRBJ1-6 TRBV5-5 CASSAGPGDNSPLHF TGTGCCAGCAGCGCGGGACCCGGAGATAATTCACCCCTCCACTTT
. . TRBJ2-7 TRBV21-1 CASSKGCPGSPDEQYF TGTGCCAGCAGCAAAGGTTGTCCGGGCTCGCCCGACGAGCAGTACTTC
TRBD1 . TRBJ1-2 TRBV5-1 CASSLGTGGCGYTF TGCGCCAGCAGCTTGGGGACAGGGGGGTGCGGCTACACCTTC
. . TRBJ1-6 TRBV12-3/TRBV12-4 CASSDSNSPLHF TGTGCCAGCAGTGATTCAAATTCACCCCTCCACTTT
. . TRBJ2-7 TRBV11-2 CASSPGRVGYEQYF TGTGCCAGCAGCCCGGGCCGGGTGGGGTACGAGCAGTACTTC
. . TRBJ1-6 TRBV3-1 CASSQGSGAQRSPLHF TGTGCCAGCAGCCAAGGGTCAGGGGCGCAGCGTTCACCCCTCCACTTT
TRBD1 few TRBJ1-2 TRBV12-3/TRBV12-4 CASSLARTGPRGGYTF TGTGCCAGCAGTTTAGCCCGGACAGGGCCTCGGGGTGGCTACACCTTC
. . TRBJ1-1 TRBV29-1 CSVEPSSTYEAFF TGCAGCGTTGAACCTAGCAGTACCTATGAAGCTTTCTTT
. few TRBJ2-5 TRBV7-2 CASSDEAGREWETQYF TGTGCCAGCAGCGATGAGGCGGGCCGGGAGTGGGAGACCCAGTACTTC